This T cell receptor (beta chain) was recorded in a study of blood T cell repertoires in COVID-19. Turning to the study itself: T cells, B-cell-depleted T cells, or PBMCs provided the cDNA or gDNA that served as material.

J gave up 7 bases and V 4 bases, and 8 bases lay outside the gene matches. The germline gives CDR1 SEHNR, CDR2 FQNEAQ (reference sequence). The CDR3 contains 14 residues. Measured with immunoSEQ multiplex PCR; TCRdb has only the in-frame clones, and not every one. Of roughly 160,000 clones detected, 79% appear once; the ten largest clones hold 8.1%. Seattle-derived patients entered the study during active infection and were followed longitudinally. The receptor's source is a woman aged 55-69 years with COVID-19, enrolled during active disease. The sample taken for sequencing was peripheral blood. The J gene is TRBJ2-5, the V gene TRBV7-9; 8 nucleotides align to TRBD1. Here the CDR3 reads CASSSGGAGGTQYF. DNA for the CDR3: TGTGCCAGCAGCTCAGGGGGCGCAGGGGGGACCCAGTACTTC.